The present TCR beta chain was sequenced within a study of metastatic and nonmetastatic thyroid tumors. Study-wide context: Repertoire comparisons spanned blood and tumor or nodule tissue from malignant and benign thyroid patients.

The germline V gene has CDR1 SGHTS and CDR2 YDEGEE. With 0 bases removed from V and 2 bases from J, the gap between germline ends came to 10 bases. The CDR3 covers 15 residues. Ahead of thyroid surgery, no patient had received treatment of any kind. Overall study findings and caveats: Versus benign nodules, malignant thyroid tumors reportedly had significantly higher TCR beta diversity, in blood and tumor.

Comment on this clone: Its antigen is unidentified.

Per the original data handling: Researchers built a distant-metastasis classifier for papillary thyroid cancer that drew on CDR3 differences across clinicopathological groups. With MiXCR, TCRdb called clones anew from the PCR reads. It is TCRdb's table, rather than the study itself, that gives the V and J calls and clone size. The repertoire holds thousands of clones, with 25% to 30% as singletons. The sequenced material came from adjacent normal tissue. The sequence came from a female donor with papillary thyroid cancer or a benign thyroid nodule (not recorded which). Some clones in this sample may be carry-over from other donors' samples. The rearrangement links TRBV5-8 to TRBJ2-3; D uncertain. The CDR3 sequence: CASSLGRYPTDTQYF. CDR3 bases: TGTGCCAGCAGCTTGGGACGTTATCCCACAGATACGCAGTATTTT. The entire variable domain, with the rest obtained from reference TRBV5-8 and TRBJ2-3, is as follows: EAGVTQSPTHLIKTRGQQATLRCSPISGHTSVYWYQQALGLGLQFLLWYDEGEERNRGNFPPRFSGRQFPNYSSELNVNALELEDSALYLCASSLGRYPTDTQYFGPGTRLTVL.